This entry lists 27 T cell receptor beta chains sequenced from one sample in a study of beta chain features in type 1 diabetes. What was sequenced were expressed TCRB transcripts, since all of the isolated RNA had been reverse transcribed. Measured with immunoSEQ multiplex PCR; TCRdb has only the in-frame clones, and not every one. Of 430,000 or so clones listed, around 10% are singletons. Sequencing input: naive CD4+ T cells from blood. The receptors were gathered from a woman under 30 in good health.

V gene TRBV7-9 combines with J gene TRBJ1-3, with D possibly being TRBD1 (5 bases). The germline V and J ends were trimmed by 6 bases and 0 bases, with 12 bases remaining between them. The CDR3 has 15 amino acids. The germline V gene has CDR1 SEHNR and CDR2 FQNEAQ (reference sequence). CDR3 in amino acids: CASRPPGNSGNTIYF. CDR3 bases: TGTGCCAGCAGACCTCCAGGGAACTCTGGAAACACCATATATTTT.

The rearrangement joins TRBV5-1 to TRBJ2-1; unclear D gene. V was cut by 3 bases and J by 0 bases, with 10 bases left in between. The germline V gene has CDR1 SGHRS and CDR2 YFSETQ. The CDR3 sequence is 15 residues long. The CDR3 nucleotides are TGCGCCAGCAGCTCCCGGAGCAGCTCCTACAATGAGCAGTTCTTC. This codes for CASSSRSSSYNEQFF.

This sequence joins TRBV5-1 and TRBJ1-1; 9 bases align to TRBD1. The germline CDR1 and CDR2 sequences are SGHRS and YFSETQ. V gave up 5 bases and J gave up 10 bases; unmatched junction bases: 12. The CDR3 extends over 14 amino acids. CDR3 in amino acids: CASSLQGAQSGAFF. The CDR3 DNA is TGCGCCAGCAGTTTACAGGGGGCGCAGAGCGGAGCTTTCTTT.

This clone was counted a few times. This CDR3 is CASRGPGNPTQYF. The CDR3 nucleotides are TGTGCCAGCAGAGGACCAGGGAACCCGACCCAGTACTTC. J is TRBJ2-5 and V is TRBV25-1, with D maybe TRBD1 (5 bases). V lost 6 bases and J 7 bases, leaving 15 bases between the germline ends. The germline V gene has CDR1 MGHDK and CDR2 SYGVNS. CDR3 length: 13 amino acids.

In its sample, this clone was seen a few times. J is TRBJ2-5 and V is TRBV9; TRBD1 might be the D (5 bases). V was clipped by 0 bases and J by 5 bases, with 14 bases between them. The CDR3 sequence is 15 residues long. Germline V gives CDR1 SGDLS, CDR2 YYNGEE. In DNA, the CDR3 is TGTGCCAGCAGCGTAGGAGGTCAGGGTTGGGAGACCCAGTACTTC. The encoded protein is CASSVGGQGWETQYF.

V gene TRBV7-3 combines with J gene TRBJ2-1; TRBD2 might be the D (6 bases). Germline CDR1 reads SGHTA; CDR2 reads FQGTGA. The CDR3 is 14 amino acids. V lost 5 bases to trimming and J lost 6 bases, with 14 bases between them. Here the CDR3 reads CASSPEGVGNEQFF. The CDR3 DNA follows: TGTGCCAGCAGCCCGGAGGGAGTGGGCAATGAGCAGTTCTTC.

The chain links TRBV20-1 to TRBJ2-1, with D tentatively TRBD2 (6 bases). CDR3 length equals 10 residues. Germline values: CDR1 DFQATT, CDR2 SNEGSKA (reference sequence). Trimming pared 5 bases from V and 15 bases from J, leaving 14 bases between. CDR3 nucleotide sequence: TGCAGTGCTGGAGGGAGACTGCCGTTCTTC. This sequence encodes CSAGGRLPFF.

The chain has TRBV4-1 and TRBJ2-5; tentatively, D is TRBD2 (6 bases). Trimming pared 0 bases from V and 9 bases from J, leaving 20 bases between. CDR3 length equals 16 residues. From germline, CDR1 is MGHRA and CDR2 YSYEKL. The CDR3 region has the DNA TGCGCCAGCAGCCAAGAGACTAAGGGACCGAGGAGGGCCCAGTACTTC. This sequence encodes CASSQETKGPRRAQYF.

This clone was counted between two and nine times. The sample carries other DNA sequences with the same CDR3. The gene calls are TRBV7-2 and TRBJ2-5; the D is unclear. The CDR3 length is 13 residues. The V gene's germline CDR1 is SGHTA and CDR2 FQGNSA. V dropped 5 bases and J dropped 4 bases, with 11 bases sitting between them. CDR3 in amino acids: CASSSGPRETQYF. The CDR3 region has the DNA TGTGCCAGCAGCAGTGGCCCGCGAGAGACCCAGTACTTC.

This clone was observed a few times. The chain couples TRBV15 to TRBJ2-4, with D unclear. The germline V and J ends were trimmed by 1 base and 0 bases, with 4 bases remaining between them. The germline V gene encodes CDR1 LNHNV and CDR2 YYDKDF (reference sequence). The CDR3 consists of 14 residues. The CDR3 protein is CATSRALAKNIQYF. The CDR3 DNA reads TGTGCCACCAGCAGAGCCCTAGCCAAAAACATTCAGTACTTC. The full variable domain, with the rest looked up from reference TRBV15 and TRBJ2-4, is DAMVIQNPRYQVTQFGKPVTLSCSQTLNHNVMYWYQQKSSQAPKLLFHYYDKDFNNEADTPDNFQSRRPNTSFCFLDIRSPGLGDTAMYLCATSRALAKNIQYFGAGTRLSVL.

The chain employs TRBV9 and TRBJ1-5; D ambiguous. Trimming shortened V by 4 bases and J by 5 bases, and 16 bases separated the two germline ends. The CDR3 totals 15 residues. The V gene's germline CDR1 is SGDLS and CDR2 YYNGEE. As DNA, the CDR3 is TGTGCCAGCAGCTCAGACGGGATACGACATCAGCCCCAGCATTTT. Translating gives CASSSDGIRHQPQHF.

The V gene is TRBV6-5, the J gene TRBJ1-1; D is uncertain. The V gene lost 7 bases and the J gene lost 3 bases, with 15 bases spanning the gap. Germline assignment: CDR1 MNHEY and CDR2 SVGAGI. This CDR3 comprises 14 residues. This CDR3 reads CASTPTVVDTEAFF. CDR3 bases: TGTGCCAGCACCCCGACGGTGGTGGACACTGAAGCTTTCTTT.

This clone was picked up many times. J is TRBJ2-3 and V is TRBV7-9; D gene unclear. Trimming took off 4 bases at V and 0 bases at J, with 11 bases between the two ends. The germline gives CDR1 SEHNR, CDR2 FQNEAQ (reference sequence). The CDR3 loop spans 15 amino acids. CDR3 sequence reads: CASSSRVSSTDTQYF. CDR3 coding DNA: TGTGCCAGCAGCTCCCGGGTCTCTAGCACAGATACGCAGTATTTT.

The rearrangement joins TRBV29-1 to TRBJ2-3, with a possible D match to TRBD2 (6 bases). The CDR3 runs 13 residues. V lost 2 bases to trimming and J lost 1 base, with 7 bases between them. Germline V CDR1 and CDR2: SQVTM, ANQGSEA. The CDR3 nucleotides are TGCAGCGTTGAAAGGGAGGGCACAGATACGCAGTATTTT. This gives the protein CSVEREGTDTQYF.

The CDR3 is CATRRRLGTMAPNIQYF. CDR3 in DNA: TGTGCCACCAGAAGGAGACTCGGGACAATGGCCCCAAACATTCAGTACTTC. The V and J genes are TRBV15 and TRBJ2-4; a weak D match, TRBD1 (6 bases). V shed 6 bases and J shed 6 bases, with 24 bases lying between them. Germline V gives CDR1 LNHNV, CDR2 YYDKDF (reference sequence). CDR3 length: 17 residues.

The gene calls are TRBV10-3 and TRBJ2-1; tentative D call: TRBD2 (6 bases). Trimming cost V 7 bases and J 8 bases, with 12 bases left between them. The CDR3 has 12 amino acids. CDR1 is ENHRY and CDR2 is SYGVKD in the germline V gene. Here the CDR3 reads CAIKGGIYEQFF. Written as DNA, the CDR3 is TGTGCCATCAAAGGCGGGATCTATGAGCAGTTCTTC.

The sample holds a few counts of this clone. The CDR3 DNA is TGTGCCAGCAGCGTCATACTTGGAAACACCATATATTTT. Protein: CASSVILGNTIYF. This chain links TRBV2 with TRBJ1-3; D remains unclear. The V gene's germline CDR1 is SNHLY and CDR2 FYNNEI. This CDR3 has 13 residues. The ends were cut back, 6 bases at V and 3 bases at J, with 9 bases in the middle.

This sequence joins TRBV5-1 and TRBJ2-7; 10 bases line up with TRBD1. The V gene end was trimmed by 4 bases and the J gene end by 12 bases; junction bases not matched to a gene: 13. The CDR3 covers 14 residues. Germline V gene lookup returns CDR1 SGHRS and CDR2 YFSETQ. The CDR3 sequence is CASSPTSGTGVWYV. The CDR3 nucleotides read TGCGCCAGCAGCCCCACCTCCGGGACAGGGGTCTGGTACGTC.

The gene calls are TRBV15 and TRBJ1-1, with no clear D. The V gene lost 4 bases and the J gene lost 6 bases, with 15 bases spanning the gap. This CDR3 is 14 amino acids long. Per the germline V gene, CDR1 is LNHNV and CDR2 is YYDKDF (reference sequence). The CDR3 loop is CATSIPGYSPEAFF. The CDR3 nucleotides read TGTGCCACCAGCATCCCTGGTTATAGTCCTGAAGCTTTCTTT. Together with reference TRBV15 and TRBJ1-1, the CDR3 gives the full variable domain: DAMVIQNPRYQVTQFGKPVTLSCSQTLNHNVMYWYQQKSSQAPKLLFHYYDKDFNNEADTPDNFQSRRPNTSFCFLDIRSPGLGDTAMYLCATSIPGYSPEAFFGQGTRLTVV.

This clone was seen only a few times. V and J are TRBV7-2 and TRBJ2-3; no reliable D call. The CDR3 totals 14 residues. V was trimmed by 5 bases and J by 2 bases, leaving 11 bases between them. The germline gives CDR1 SGHTA, CDR2 FQGNSA. The CDR3 DNA follows: TGTGCCAGCAGCCCGCGGACCTACACAGATACGCAGTATTTT. It is translated as CASSPRTYTDTQYF.

This clone was counted only a few times. The chain carries TRBV28 and TRBJ1-1, with 8 bases that match TRBD1. The V and J ends lost 6 bases and 7 bases, in that order; junction bases with no gene match: 4. From germline, CDR1 is MDHEN and CDR2 SYDVKM. The CDR3 contains 12 residues. The CDR3 is CASRSTGVEAFF. The CDR3, as DNA: TGTGCCAGCAGATCGACAGGGGTTGAAGCTTTCTTT. Drawing the rest from reference TRBV28 and TRBJ1-1, the complete variable domain is DVKVTQSSRYLVKRTGEKVFLECVQDMDHENMFWYRQDPGLGLRLIYFSYDVKMKEKGDIPEGYSVSREKKERFSLILESASTNQTSMYLCASRSTGVEAFFGQGTRLTVV.

The chain combines TRBV7-2 with TRBJ2-2; either TRBD1 or TRBD2 may supply D (5 bases each). V was cut by 1 base and J by 1 base, with 10 bases left in between. The CDR3 totals 16 residues. Germline V gives CDR1 SGHTA, CDR2 FQGNSA. CDR3 DNA sequence: TGTGCCAGCAGCTTAGAACGGGGCGGGAACACCGGGGAGCTGTTTTTT. This codes for CASSLERGGNTGELFF.

J is TRBJ2-5 and V is TRBV18; D remains ambiguous. The V end lost 2 bases, the J end lost 7 bases, and 8 bases lay between the germline ends. The CDR3 extends over 12 amino acids. CDR1 KGHSH and CDR2 LQKENI come from the germline V gene. The CDR3 loop reads CASSPVPGTQYF. CDR3 nucleotide sequence: TGTGCCAGCTCACCAGTGCCGGGGACCCAGTACTTC.

Note on this clone: The sample contains more than one DNA sequence encoding this CDR3. The V gene is TRBV7-3, the J gene TRBJ2-2; no clear D gene. V dropped 8 bases and J dropped 1 base, with 2 bases sitting between them. The CDR3 is 11 residues long. Germline V gene lookup returns CDR1 SGHTA and CDR2 FQGTGA. CDR3 region: CASGNTGELFF. DNA for the CDR3: TGTGCCAGCGGGAACACCGGGGAGCTGTTTTTT.

This clone was seen a handful of times. The J gene is TRBJ2-1, the V gene TRBV7-9; 12 bases fit TRBD1. This CDR3 is 16 amino acids long. CDR1 SEHNR and CDR2 FQNEAQ come from the germline V gene (reference sequence). The trim removed 5 bases at V and 10 bases at J, leaving 12 bases unmatched. CDR3 loop: CASSPRAGTGGREQFF. Written as DNA, the CDR3 is TGTGCCAGCAGCCCCCGGGCCGGGACAGGGGGCCGGGAGCAGTTCTTC.

The rearrangement joins TRBV9 to TRBJ2-3, with D perhaps being TRBD1 or TRBD2 (6 bases each). In germline, CDR1 is SGDLS, CDR2 YYNGEE. The CDR3 contains 16 residues. V shed 0 bases and J shed 2 bases, with 13 bases lying between them. The CDR3 loop reads CASSVAGARNTDTQYF. DNA for the CDR3: TGTGCCAGCAGCGTAGCGGGGGCGCGAAACACAGATACGCAGTATTTT.

This clone was seen a handful of times. The junction and the germline gene differ at one end; a read error may be behind it. The V gene is TRBV7-7, the J gene TRBJ2-1; D is possibly TRBD1 (6 bases). Germline CDR1 and CDR2: SSHAT and FNYEAQ (reference sequence). This CDR3 contains 13 residues. The CDR3 region has the DNA TGTGCTAGCAGCTTAGGGGGAACGGCTGAGCAGTTCTTC. This gives the protein CASSLGGTAEQFF.